A selection of T cell receptor beta chains follows, all from one sample in a study of shared clonotypes between healthy human individuals. Sequenced by immunoSEQ multiplex PCR; TCRdb stores in-frame clones only, minus some. The sample lists about 2.3 million clones; more than 85% were seen once. The sample taken for sequencing was naive CD4+ T cells from PBMCs. These receptors were taken from a man aged 18-30 years in good health. Some clones in this sample may be carry-over from other donors' samples. The CDR3 runs from the conserved cysteine through the conserved F or W. D genes are given only for firm matches. Clone size, where shown, is once, few, many, or a class for clones that have expanded.

TRBD2,TRBJ2-3,TRBV9,NA,TGTGCCAGCAGCGTAGGACTAGCGGGAGTTTACGATACGCAGTATTTT,CASSVGLAGVYDTQYF
TRBD2,TRBJ2-7,TRBV30,NA,TGTGCCTGGAGTCCGGGGAGGGAGTTCTACGAGCAGTACTTC,CAWSPGREFYEQYF
TRBD1,TRBJ1-1,TRBV7-2,NA,TGTGCCAGCAGCTCTCACGCAGGGGGGGGCACTGAAGCTTTCTTT,CASSSHAGGGTEAFF
NA,TRBJ1-1,TRBV15,once,TGTGCCACCAGCAGCCGGGGGGGCTTGAACACTGAAGCTTTCTTT,CATSSRGGLNTEAFF
NA,TRBJ2-2,TRBV29-1,NA,TGCAGCGTTTGTCCATCAATCGGGGAGCTGTTTTTT,CSVCPSIGELFF
NA,TRBJ1-3,TRBV9,NA,TGTGCCAGCAGCGTAGGGGTGAGCTCTGGAAACACCATATATTTT,CASSVGVSSGNTIYF
TRBD1,TRBJ1-1,TRBV30,once,TGTGCCTGGAACAGGGGGCGGCTGAACACTGAAGCTTTCTTT,CAWNRGRLNTEAFF
NA,TRBJ2-5,TRBV5-1,NA,TGCGCCAGCAGCTTGGGGAGGGGGCCACAAGAGACCCAGTACTTC,CASSLGRGPQETQYF
TRBD2,TRBJ2-5,TRBV11-2,NA,TGTGCCAGCAGTTTAGGGGTGGCGGGAGGGCAAGAGACCCAGTACTTC,CASSLGVAGGQETQYF
NA,TRBJ2-7,TRBV6-6,NA,TGTGCCAGCAGTTACGGCGAGACCTACGAGCAGTACTTC,CASSYGETYEQYF
TRBD2,TRBJ2-1,TRBV15,few,TGTGCCACCAGCAGACGAGTGGAGCTAGCGGGAGACGAGCAGTTCTTC,CATSRRVELAGDEQFF
NA,TRBJ2-2,TRBV19,NA,TGTGCCAGTAGTATCGGGGCGCCCCGTGGGGAGCTGTTTTTT,CASSIGAPRGELFF
TRBD2,TRBJ2-2,TRBV19,NA,TGTGCCAGTAAAGAGCTAGCGGGTTACACCGGGGAGCTGTTTTTT,CASKELAGYTGELFF
TRBD2,TRBJ2-3,TRBV6-4,NA,TGTGCCAGCAGTGCCCGGACTAGCGGGAGGATAGATACGCAGTATTTT,CASSARTSGRIDTQYF
NA,TRBJ2-7,TRBV5-1,NA,TGCGCCAGCAGCTTGGCGGACATACCCTACGAGCAGTACTTC,CASSLADIPYEQYF
TRBD1,TRBJ1-5,TRBV6-6,NA,TGTGCCAGCAAAGATTCGGACAGGGCTAGCAATCAGCCCCAGCATTTT,CASKDSDRASNQPQHF
TRBD2,TRBJ2-5,TRBV5-1,NA,TGCGCCAGCAGCTTGGACCCGGGCGGGAGGGGGGAGACCCAGTACTTC,CASSLDPGGRGETQYF
TRBD1,TRBJ2-4,TRBV27,NA,TGTGCCAGCAAGGGACAGGGGGCGAACATTCAGTACTTC,CASKGQGANIQYF
NA,TRBJ1-2,TRBV9,NA,TGTGCCAGCAGCGTAGAAGGGGTCGGCTATGGCTACACCTTC,CASSVEGVGYGYTF
NA,TRBJ2-6,TRBV27,NA,TGTGCCAGCAGCGTCTCTGGGGCCAACGTCCTGACTTTC,CASSVSGANVLTF
NA,TRBJ1-1,TRBV6-1,NA,TGTGCCAGCAGTTCCCCGACTAGTGAAGCTTTCTTT,CASSSPTSEAFF
NA,TRBJ1-5,TRBV2,few,TGTGCCAGCAGTGAAGGAAGGGGCCCTCAGCCCCAGCATTTT,CASSEGRGPQPQHF
TRBD1,TRBJ2-6,TRBV4-2,NA,TGTGCCAGCAGCCCAGGGGGTGGGCGTTTCACTGGGGCCAACGTCCTGACTTTC,CASSPGGGRFTGANVLTF
NA,TRBJ2-7,TRBV27,NA,TGTGCCAGCAGTCCCGGGGTTCCCTCCTACGAGCAGTACTTC,CASSPGVPSYEQYF
NA,TRBJ2-3,TRBV7-9,NA,TGTGCCAGCAGCTTAGGCAGGGTTAGAACAGATACGCAGTATTTT,CASSLGRVRTDTQYF
NA,TRBJ2-2,TRBV5-5,once,TGTGCCAGCAGCTTGACAGGAGCGAACACCGGGGAGCTGTTTTTT,CASSLTGANTGELFF
TRBD1,TRBJ2-6,TRBV27,NA,TGTGCCAGCAGTTTAGCCGGGACAGCCTGGCCTTGGGTCCTGACTTTC,CASSLAGTAWPWVLTF
TRBD1,TRBJ1-2,TRBV5-8,NA,TGTGCCAGCAGCGTTACGGACAGGGACGGCTACACCTTC,CASSVTDRDGYTF
NA,TRBJ2-5,TRBV11-2,NA,TGTGCCAGCAGTCCAGGCGAAAACGAGTACTTC,CASSPGENEYF
NA,TRBJ2-2,TRBV7-3,once,TGTGCCAGCAGCCGCGACCTGAACACCGGGGAGCTGTTTTTT,CASSRDLNTGELFF
NA,TRBJ1-3,TRBV15,NA,TGTGCCACCAGCAGAAGTAGAGGGACTGCTGGAAACACCATATATTTT,CATSRSRGTAGNTIYF
TRBD2,TRBJ2-7,TRBV5-1,NA,TGCGCCAGCAGCTTGCCATCCGGGACTAGCGGGAGGGCCGGTGAGCAGTACTTC,CASSLPSGTSGRAGEQYF
NA,TRBJ1-3,TRBV4-3,NA,TGCGCCAGCAGCCAAGATCTTAGACAGGACTCTGGAAACACCATATATTTT,CASSQDLRQDSGNTIYF
TRBD2,TRBJ2-7,TRBV5-4,NA,TGTGCCAGCAGCTTGGACCTAGCGGGAGGGGAGCAGTACTTC,CASSLDLAGGEQYF
TRBD2,TRBJ2-1,TRBV12-5,NA,TGTGCTAGTGGATCGGGACTAGCGGGGGTTGAGCAGTTCTTC,CASGSGLAGVEQFF
NA,TRBJ2-7,TRBV27,NA,TGTGCCAGCAGTTTATACGCTCGACGAGGCAGCTCCTACGAGCAGTACTTC,CASSLYARRGSSYEQYF
NA,TRBJ2-7,TRBV5-1,NA,TGCGCCAGCAGCTTGGAAGGGGGATTAGGCTACGAGCAGTACTTC,CASSLEGGLGYEQYF
NA,TRBJ2-3,TRBV5-1,NA,TGCGCCAGCAGCTCACGACGGCCCCGGGGAGATACGCAGTATTTT,CASSSRRPRGDTQYF
NA,TRBJ2-2,TRBV9,NA,TGTGCCAGCAGCGTAGATGTCGGGGAGCTGTTTTTT,CASSVDVGELFF
NA,TRBJ2-1,TRBV20-1,once,TGCAGTGTCCCGGACTCCTCAGGGCAGTTCTTC,CSVPDSSGQFF
TRBD1,TRBJ2-7,TRBV29-1,NA,TGCAGCGTTAAGGACAGGGGCGACTACGAGCAGTACTTC,CSVKDRGDYEQYF
NA,TRBJ1-1,TRBV28,NA,TGTGCCAGCAGTTCCCGCCCGGGGTTCGCTTTCTTT,CASSSRPGFAFF
TRBD2,TRBJ2-7,TRBV6-5,NA,TGTGCCAGCAGTTTCACGACTAGCGGGAGAGACTACGAGCAGTACTTC,CASSFTTSGRDYEQYF
NA,TRBJ2-2,TRBV18,NA,TGTGCCAGCTCACCTTTCCTGAACACCGGGGAGCTGTTTTTT,CASSPFLNTGELFF
NA,TRBJ1-4,TRBV5-1,NA,TGCGCCAGCAGCCACGGGATAGTCTACACTAATGAAAAACTGTTTTTT,CASSHGIVYTNEKLFF
TRBD1,TRBJ1-1,TRBV7-2,NA,TGTGCCAGCAGCCCCATAGACAGGGGGCATACTGAAGCTTTCTTT,CASSPIDRGHTEAFF
NA,TRBJ1-5,TRBV6-1,NA,TGTGCCAGCAGTGTAAACCCCGGGGGAGTTGGTCAGCCCCAGCATTTT,CASSVNPGGVGQPQHF
TRBD1,TRBJ2-5,TRBV29-1,NA,TGCAGCGTGCAGGGGGTAGTCGTCTCGGAGACCCAGTACTTC,CSVQGVVVSETQYF
TRBD1,TRBJ2-1,TRBV7-6,NA,TGTGCCAGCAGCTTAGGGCCGGACAGGTCCTACAATGAGCAGTTCTTC,CASSLGPDRSYNEQFF
TRBD2,TRBJ2-7,TRBV27,NA,TGTGCCAGCAGCTCGGGACTAATGAGCTCCTACGAGCAGTACTTC,CASSSGLMSSYEQYF
NA,TRBJ2-2,TRBV19,NA,TGTGCCAGTACTTTGGGCAGGGACACCGGGGAGCTGTTTTTT,CASTLGRDTGELFF
TRBD2,TRBJ2-5,TRBV29-1,NA,TGCAGCGTTCAGGATGGGGGGGGAAAGACCCAGTACTTC,CSVQDGGGKTQYF
NA,TRBJ2-1,TRBV12-5,once,TGTGCTAGTGGTTCTAAAGGAGGTGAGCAGTTCTTC,CASGSKGGEQFF
NA,TRBJ2-7,TRBV6-1,NA,TGTGCCAGCAGTGTTACAGCCTACGAGCAGTACTTC,CASSVTAYEQYF
NA,TRBJ1-3,TRBV19,once,TGTGCCAGTATGGTGTGGTACTCTGGAAACACCATATATTTT,CASMVWYSGNTIYF